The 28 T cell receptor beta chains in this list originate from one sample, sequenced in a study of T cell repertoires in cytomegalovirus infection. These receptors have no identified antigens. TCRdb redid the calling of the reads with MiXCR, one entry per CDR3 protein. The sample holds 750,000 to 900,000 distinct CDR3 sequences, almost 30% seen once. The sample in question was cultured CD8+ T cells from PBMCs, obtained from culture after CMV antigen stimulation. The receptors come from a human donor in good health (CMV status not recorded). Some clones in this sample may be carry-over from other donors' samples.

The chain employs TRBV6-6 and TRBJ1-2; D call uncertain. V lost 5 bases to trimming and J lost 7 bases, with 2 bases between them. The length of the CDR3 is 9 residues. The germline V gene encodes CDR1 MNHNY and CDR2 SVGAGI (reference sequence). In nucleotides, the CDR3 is TGTGCCAGCAGTGGTGGCTACACCTTC. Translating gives CASSGGYTF.

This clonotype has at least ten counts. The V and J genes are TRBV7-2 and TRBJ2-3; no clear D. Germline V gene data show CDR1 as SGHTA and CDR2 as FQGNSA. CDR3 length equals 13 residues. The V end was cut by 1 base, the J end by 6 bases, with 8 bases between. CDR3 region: CASSLDARDTQYF. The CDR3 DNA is TGTGCCAGCAGCTTAGACGCACGGGATACGCAGTATTTT. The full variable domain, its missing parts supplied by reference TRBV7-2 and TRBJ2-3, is GAGVSQSPSNKVTEKGKDVELRCDPISGHTALYWYRQSLGQGLEFLIYFQGNSAPDKSGLPSDRFSAERTGGSVSTLTIQRTQQEDSAVYLCASSLDARDTQYFGPGTRLTVL.

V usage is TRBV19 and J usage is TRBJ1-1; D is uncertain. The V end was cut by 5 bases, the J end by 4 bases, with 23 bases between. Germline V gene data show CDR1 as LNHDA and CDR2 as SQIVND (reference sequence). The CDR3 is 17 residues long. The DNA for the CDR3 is TGTGCCAGTAGTTTTCCAGGCCCTCTTCCTCGAGGCACTGAAGCTTTCTTT. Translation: CASSFPGPLPRGTEAFF.

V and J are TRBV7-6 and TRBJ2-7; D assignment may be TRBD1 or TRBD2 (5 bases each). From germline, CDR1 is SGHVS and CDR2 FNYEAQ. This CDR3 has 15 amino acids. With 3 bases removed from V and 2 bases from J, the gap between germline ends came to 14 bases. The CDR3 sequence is CASSFDGTTTYEQYF. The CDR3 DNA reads TGTGCCAGCAGCTTTGACGGGACCACCACCTACGAGCAGTACTTC.

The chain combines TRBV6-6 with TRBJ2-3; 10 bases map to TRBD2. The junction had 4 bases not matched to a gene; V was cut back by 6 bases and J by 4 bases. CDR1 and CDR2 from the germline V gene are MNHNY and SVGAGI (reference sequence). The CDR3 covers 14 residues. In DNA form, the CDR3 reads TGTGCCAGCAGAGGGACTAGCGATCCAGATACGCAGTATTTT. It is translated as CASRGTSDPDTQYF.

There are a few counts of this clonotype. Here the CDR3 reads CASSDRVGDPHSPLHF. The CDR3 DNA is TGCGCCAGCAGTGACCGGGTAGGGGATCCTCATTCACCCCTCCACTTT. This chain uses TRBV10-2 with TRBJ1-6, with a tentative D call TRBD1 (5 bases). The germline V and J ends were trimmed by 3 bases and 8 bases, with 17 bases remaining between them. The CDR3 is made up of 16 amino acids. Germline V gene lookup returns CDR1 WSHSY and CDR2 SAAADI.

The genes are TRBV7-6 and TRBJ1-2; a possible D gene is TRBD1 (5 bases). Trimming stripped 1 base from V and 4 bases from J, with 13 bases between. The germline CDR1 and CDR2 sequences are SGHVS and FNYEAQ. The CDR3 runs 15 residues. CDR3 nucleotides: TGTGCCAGCAGCTTAGATTCGGGACGGGTCTATGGCTACACCTTC. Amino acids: CASSLDSGRVYGYTF.

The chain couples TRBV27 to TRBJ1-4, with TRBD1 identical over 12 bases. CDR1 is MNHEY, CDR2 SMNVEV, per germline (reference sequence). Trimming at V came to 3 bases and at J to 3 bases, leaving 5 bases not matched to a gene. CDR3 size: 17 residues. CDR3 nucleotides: TGTGCCAGCAGTTTTAAGGGACAGGGGGCCGCTAATGAAAAACTGTTTTTT. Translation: CASSFKGQGAANEKLFF.

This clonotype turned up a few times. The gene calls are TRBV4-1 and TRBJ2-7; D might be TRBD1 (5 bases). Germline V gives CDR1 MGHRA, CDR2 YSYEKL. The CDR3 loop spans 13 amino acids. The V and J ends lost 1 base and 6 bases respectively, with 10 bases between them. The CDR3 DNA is TGCGCCAGCAGCCAAGTCGACAGCCCCGAGCAGTACTTC. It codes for CASSQVDSPEQYF.

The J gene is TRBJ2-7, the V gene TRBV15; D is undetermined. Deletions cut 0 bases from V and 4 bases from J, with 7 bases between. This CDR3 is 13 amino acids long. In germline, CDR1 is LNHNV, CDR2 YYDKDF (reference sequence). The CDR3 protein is CATSRDGVYEQYV. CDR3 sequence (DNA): TGTGCCACCAGCAGAGACGGCGTATACGAGCAGTACGTC.

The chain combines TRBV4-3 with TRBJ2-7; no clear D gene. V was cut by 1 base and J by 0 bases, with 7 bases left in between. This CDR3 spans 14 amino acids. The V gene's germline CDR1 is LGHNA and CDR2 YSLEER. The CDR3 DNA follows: TGCGCCAGCAGCCAAGGTGACACCTCCTACGAGCAGTACGTC. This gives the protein CASSQGDTSYEQYV.

The CDR3 bases are TGTGCCAGCAGCTTATCGACTAGCGGGGGAAACCTCTACAATGAGCAGTTCTTC. Residues: CASSLSTSGGNLYNEQFF. This chain joins TRBV7-3 and TRBJ2-1; 12 nucleotides agree with TRBD2. Germline CDR1 is SGHTA and CDR2 is FQGTGA. The CDR3 is 18 residues long. V shed 2 bases, J shed 3 bases, and the junction held 8 bases outside the gene matches.

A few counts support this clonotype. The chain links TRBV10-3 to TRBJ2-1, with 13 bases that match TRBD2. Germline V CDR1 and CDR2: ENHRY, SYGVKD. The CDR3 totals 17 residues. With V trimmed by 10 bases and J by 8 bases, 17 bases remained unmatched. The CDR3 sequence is CATAPPLAGGKRDEQFF. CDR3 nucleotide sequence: TGTGCCACCGCCCCGCCACTAGCGGGGGGGAAGAGGGATGAGCAGTTCTTC.

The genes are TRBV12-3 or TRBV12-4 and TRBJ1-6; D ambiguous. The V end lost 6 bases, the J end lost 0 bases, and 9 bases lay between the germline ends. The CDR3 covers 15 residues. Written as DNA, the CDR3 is TGTGCCAGCAGCCGCCAAAGCTCCTATAATTCACCCCTCCACTTT. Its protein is CASSRQSSYNSPLHF.

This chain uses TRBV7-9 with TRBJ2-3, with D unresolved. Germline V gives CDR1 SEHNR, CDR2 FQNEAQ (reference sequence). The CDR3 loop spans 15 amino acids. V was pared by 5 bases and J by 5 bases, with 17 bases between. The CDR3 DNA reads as TGTGCCAGCAGCCCGGACGGTCTCTCCCGAGATACGCAGTATTTT. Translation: CASSPDGLSRDTQYF.

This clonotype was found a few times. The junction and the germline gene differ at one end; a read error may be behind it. The CDR3 loop reads CASSGDQETQYF. CDR3 nucleotides: TGTGCCAGCTCGGGGGACCAGGAGACCCAGTACTTC. This chain uses TRBV12-3 or TRBV12-4 with TRBJ2-5; tentative D call: TRBD2 (6 bases). The length of the CDR3 is 12 residues.

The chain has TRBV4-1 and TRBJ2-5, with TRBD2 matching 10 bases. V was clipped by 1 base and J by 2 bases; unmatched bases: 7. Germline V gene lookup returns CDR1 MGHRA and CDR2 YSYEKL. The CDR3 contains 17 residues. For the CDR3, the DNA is TGCGCCAGCAGCCAAGGAGCCGGACTAGCGGAGCAAGAGACCCAGTACTTC. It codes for CASSQGAGLAEQETQYF.

The CDR3 nucleotides are TGTGCCAGCAGCCAAGATCTTGAGGGACTAGCGGGGGCCGGGGAGCTGTTTTTT. Residues: CASSQDLEGLAGAGELFF. J is TRBJ2-2 and V is TRBV4-2; 14 positions agree with TRBD2. The V gene end was trimmed by 0 bases and the J gene end by 6 bases; junction bases not matched to a gene: 6. This CDR3 is built from 18 residues. Germline CDR1 and CDR2: LGHNA and YNFKEQ.

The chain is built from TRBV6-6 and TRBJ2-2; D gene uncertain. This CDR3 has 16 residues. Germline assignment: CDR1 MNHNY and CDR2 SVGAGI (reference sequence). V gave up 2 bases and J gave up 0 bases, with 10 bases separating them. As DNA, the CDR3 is TGTGCCAGCAGTTACGTGGCCGTTGCGAACACCGGGGAGCTGTTTTTT. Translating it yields CASSYVAVANTGELFF.

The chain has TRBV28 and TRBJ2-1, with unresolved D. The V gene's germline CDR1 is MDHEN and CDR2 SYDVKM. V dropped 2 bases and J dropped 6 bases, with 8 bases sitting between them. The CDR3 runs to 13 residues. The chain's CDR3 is CASSLARLNEQFF. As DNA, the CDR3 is TGTGCCAGCAGTTTAGCCCGGCTCAATGAGCAGTTCTTC.

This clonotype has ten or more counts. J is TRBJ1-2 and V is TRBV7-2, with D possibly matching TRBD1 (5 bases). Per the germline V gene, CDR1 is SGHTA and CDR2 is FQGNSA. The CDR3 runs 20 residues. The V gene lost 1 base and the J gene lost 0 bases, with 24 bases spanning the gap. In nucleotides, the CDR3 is TGTGCCAGCAGCTTAGTGCTATATCCAGGTGTCCGGGGGGCTAACTATGGCTACACCTTC. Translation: CASSLVLYPGVRGANYGYTF.

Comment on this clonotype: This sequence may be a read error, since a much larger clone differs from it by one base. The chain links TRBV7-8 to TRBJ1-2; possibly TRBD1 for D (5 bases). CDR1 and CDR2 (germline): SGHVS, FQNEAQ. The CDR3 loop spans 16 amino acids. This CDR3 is CASSPSAGLSDYGCTF. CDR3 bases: TGTGCCAGCAGCCCGTCGGCGGGACTTTCCGACTATGGCTGCACCTTC. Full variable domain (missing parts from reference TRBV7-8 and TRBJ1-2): GAGVSQSPRYKVAKRGQDVALRCDPISGHVSLFWYQQALGQGPEFLTYFQNEAQLDKSGLPSDRFFAERPEGSVSTLKIQRTQQEDSAVYLCASSPSAGLSDYGCTFGSGTRLTVV.

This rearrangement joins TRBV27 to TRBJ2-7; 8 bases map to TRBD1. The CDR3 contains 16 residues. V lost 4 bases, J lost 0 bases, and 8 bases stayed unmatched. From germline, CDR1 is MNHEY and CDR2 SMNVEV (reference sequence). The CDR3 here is CASSSRGQVSSYEQYF. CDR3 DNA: TGTGCCAGCAGTTCCCGGGGACAGGTTAGCTCCTACGAGCAGTACTTC.

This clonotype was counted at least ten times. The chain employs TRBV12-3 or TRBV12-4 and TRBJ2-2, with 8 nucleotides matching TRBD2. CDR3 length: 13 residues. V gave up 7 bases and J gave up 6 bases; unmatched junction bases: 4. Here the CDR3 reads CASTLGGAGELFF. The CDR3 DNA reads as TGTGCCAGCACCCTCGGGGGGGCCGGGGAGCTGTTTTTT.

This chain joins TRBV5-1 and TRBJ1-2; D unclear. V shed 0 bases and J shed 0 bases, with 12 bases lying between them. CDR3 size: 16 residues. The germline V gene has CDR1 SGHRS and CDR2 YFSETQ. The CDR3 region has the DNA TGCGCCAGCAGCTTGGCTTGGGCGGAAGCTAACTATGGCTACACCTTC. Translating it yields CASSLAWAEANYGYTF.

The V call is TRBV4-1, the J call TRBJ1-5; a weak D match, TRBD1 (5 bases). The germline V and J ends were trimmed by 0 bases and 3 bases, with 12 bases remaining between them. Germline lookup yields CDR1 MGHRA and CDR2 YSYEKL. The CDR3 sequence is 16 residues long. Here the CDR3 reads CASSQDFGGYNQPQHF. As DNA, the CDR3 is TGCGCCAGCAGCCAAGATTTTGGGGGTTACAATCAGCCCCAGCATTTT.

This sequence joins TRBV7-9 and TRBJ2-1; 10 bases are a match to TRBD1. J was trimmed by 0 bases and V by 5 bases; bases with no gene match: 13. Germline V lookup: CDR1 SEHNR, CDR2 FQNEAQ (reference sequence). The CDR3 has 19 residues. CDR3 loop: CASSLGQGLYKFSYNEQFF. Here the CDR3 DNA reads TGTGCCAGCAGCCTGGGACAGGGGCTCTATAAATTCTCCTACAATGAGCAGTTCTTC.

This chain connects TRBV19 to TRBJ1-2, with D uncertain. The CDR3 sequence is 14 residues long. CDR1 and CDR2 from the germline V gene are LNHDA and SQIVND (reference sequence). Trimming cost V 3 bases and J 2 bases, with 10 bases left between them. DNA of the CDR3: TGTGCCAGTAGTATCGACCCGGCAAACTATGGCTACACCTTC. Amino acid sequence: CASSIDPANYGYTF.